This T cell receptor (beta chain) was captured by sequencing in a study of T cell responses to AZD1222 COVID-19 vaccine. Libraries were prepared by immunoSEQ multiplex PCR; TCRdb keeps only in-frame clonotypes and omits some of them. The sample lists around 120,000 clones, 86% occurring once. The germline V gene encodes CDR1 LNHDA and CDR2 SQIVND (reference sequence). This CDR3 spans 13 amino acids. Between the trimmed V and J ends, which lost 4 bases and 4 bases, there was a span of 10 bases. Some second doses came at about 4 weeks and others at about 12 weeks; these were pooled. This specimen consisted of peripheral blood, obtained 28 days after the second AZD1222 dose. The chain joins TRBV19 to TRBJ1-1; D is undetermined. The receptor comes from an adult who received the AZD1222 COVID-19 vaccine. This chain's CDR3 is CASSTGFRTEAFF. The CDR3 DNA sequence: TGTGCCAGTAGTACGGGATTCCGCACTGAAGCTTTCTTT.